This T cell receptor (beta chain) was recorded in a study of PD-1 blockade in mismatch repair-deficient tumors. The data were produced by immunoSEQ multiplex PCR, yet TCRdb's version contains in-frame clones alone and is incomplete. The sample lists about 120,000 clones; about 85% were seen once. This CDR3 spans 15 amino acids. Germline V gene data show CDR1 as MNHEY and CDR2 as SVGAGI. V lost 5 bases and J lost 6; bases outside the gene matches: 9. The genes are TRBV6-5 and TRBJ2-7; 11 bases are shared with TRBD2. This sequence was found in an adult with mismatch repair-deficient cancer. Sample: peripheral blood, taken 44 weeks after starting pembrolizumab. In DNA form, the CDR3 reads TGTGCCAGCAGTACTAAGACTAGCGGGATTGGCGAGCAGTACTTC. Its protein product is CASSTKTSGIGEQYF.